This T cell receptor (beta chain) was identified during a study of OX40 agonist ivuxolimab in advanced cancers. At the level of the study: Ivuxolimab, an antibody that agonizes OX40 (CD134), was administered to the patients.

Germline V gene data show CDR1 as SNHLY and CDR2 as FYNNEI. J gave up 7 bases and V 11 bases, and 13 bases lay outside the gene matches. CDR3 length equals 13 residues. Prior autoimmune disease or systemic immunosuppression barred patients. The study sampled blood at baseline, cycle 4 day 1, and cycle 7 day 1. TCRdb's table, derived via immunoSEQ multiplex PCR, lists solely in-frame clones and lacks some. The data contain tens of thousands of clones, about 85% of them seen just once; the ten biggest clones take up 0.6% to 0.8%. The TCR was taken from an adult with an advanced solid tumor such as melanoma, head and neck, liver or kidney cancer. The V and J genes are TRBV2 and TRBJ2-7; TRBD2 matches 8 bases. The source material was CD4+ or CD8+ T cells sorted from blood, sampled in a trial of the OX40 agonist ivuxolimab. The CDR3 nucleotides are TGTGCCGGATCAGCGGGGGTGACCTGGGAGCAGTACTTC. As protein: CAGSAGVTWEQYF.